This passage covers 26 T cell receptor beta chains from one sample sequenced in a study of cytotoxic CD8 clonotypes in ibrutinib-treated CLL. The data were produced by immunoSEQ multiplex PCR, yet TCRdb's version contains in-frame clones alone and is incomplete. The sample shows around 150,000 clones, 65% to 85% of them seen only once. The sequencing used PBMCs, collected after 36 months of ibrutinib treatment. These receptors were obtained from a human donor with chronic lymphocytic leukemia.

This chain links TRBV11-2 with TRBJ1-4, with unresolved D. The CDR3 contains 12 residues. Trimming removed 3 bases at V and 11 bases at J, with 10 bases between. CDR1 is SGHAT and CDR2 is FQNNGV in the germline V gene. The CDR3 loop reads CASSFRTNKLFF. The CDR3 DNA is TGTGCCAGCAGCTTCCGGACGAATAAACTGTTTTTT. Supplemented by reference TRBV11-2 and TRBJ1-4, the full variable domain reads EAGVAQSPRYKIIEKRQSVAFWCNPISGHATLYWYQQILGQGPKLLIQFQNNGVVDDSQLPKDRFSAERLKGVDSTLKIQPAKLEDSAVYLCASSFRTNKLFFGSGTQLSVL.

The chain couples TRBV9 to TRBJ1-6; no definite D call. Per the germline V gene, CDR1 is SGDLS and CDR2 is YYNGEE. Trimming pared 0 bases from V and 7 bases from J, leaving 8 bases between. The CDR3 contains 14 residues. CDR3 amino acids: CASSVERKNSPLHF. The DNA of the CDR3 is TGTGCCAGCAGCGTAGAACGGAAAAATTCACCCCTCCACTTT.

The V and J genes are TRBV11-3 and TRBJ2-7; 7 bases are a match to TRBD1. The CDR3 sequence is 15 residues long. The V gene end was trimmed by 5 bases and the J gene end by 2 bases; junction bases not matched to a gene: 9. Per germline, CDR1 SGHNT and CDR2 YENEEA. The CDR3 region has the DNA TGTGCCAGCAGCCCAGGGGGTGAATTTACCTACGAGCAGTACTTC. Its protein is CASSPGGEFTYEQYF.

The V gene is TRBV9, the J gene TRBJ1-4; 7 bases line up with TRBD1. Looked up from germline, CDR1 is SGDLS and CDR2 is YYNGEE. The junction had 7 bases not matched to a gene; V was cut back by 0 bases and J by 5 bases. The CDR3 is 16 residues long. The CDR3 spells CASSVATGARNEKLFF. The CDR3 DNA reads as TGTGCCAGCAGCGTAGCTACAGGGGCGAGGAATGAAAAACTGTTTTTT.

This chain uses TRBV4-1 with TRBJ1-4; 8 bases fit TRBD1. Trimming took 8 bases from V and 8 from J; bases not matched to a gene: 4. From germline, CDR1 is MGHRA and CDR2 YSYEKL. CDR3 length: 12 residues. DNA of the CDR3: TGCGCCAGCGGACAGGGTCGGGAAAAACTGTTTTTT. Translating it yields CASGQGREKLFF.

The chain recombines TRBV7-3 with TRBJ2-7; 7 positions agree with TRBD2. V was clipped by 4 bases and J by 2 bases; unmatched bases: 14. CDR1 and CDR2 (germline): SGHTA, FQGTGA. CDR3 size: 17 residues. CDR3 sequence: CASSSTTSGAATYEQYF. The CDR3 nucleotides are TGTGCCAGCAGCTCAACTACGAGCGGGGCGGCGACCTACGAGCAGTACTTC.

The J gene is TRBJ2-7, the V gene TRBV27; 7 bases are a match to TRBD2. CDR3 length: 15 residues. The germline V gene encodes CDR1 MNHEY and CDR2 SMNVEV (reference sequence). V shed 5 bases, J shed 3 bases, and the junction held 10 bases outside the gene matches. The CDR3 spells CASSPQAGSVYEQYF. As DNA, the CDR3 is TGTGCCAGCAGTCCACAAGCGGGGTCCGTCTACGAGCAGTACTTC.

This sequence joins TRBV7-8 and TRBJ2-6, with a tentative D call TRBD1 (7 bases). The germline V gene encodes CDR1 SGHVS and CDR2 FQNEAQ. The V and J ends lost 6 bases and 0 bases respectively, with 30 bases between them. This CDR3 is built from 22 residues. The chain's CDR3 is CASSIRRAMAGQISSGANVLTF. CDR3 sequence (DNA): TGTGCCAGCAGTATCCGGAGGGCAATGGCGGGACAGATCAGCTCTGGGGCCAACGTCCTGACTTTC.

The CDR3, as DNA: TGTGCCAGCAGCCTGAGGGATGTCACCTACGAGCAGTACTTC. It translates to CASSLRDVTYEQYF. The rearrangement uses TRBV11-2 and TRBJ2-7; D is possibly TRBD2 (5 bases). Per the germline V gene, CDR1 is SGHAT and CDR2 is FQNNGV. This CDR3 has 14 amino acids. The V gene lost 5 bases and the J gene lost 2 bases, with 13 bases spanning the gap.

The chain combines TRBV6-1 with TRBJ2-7; 8 positions agree with TRBD1. V was clipped by 5 bases and J by 2 bases; unmatched bases: 2. Per germline, CDR1 MNHNS and CDR2 SASEGT. The CDR3 covers 13 residues. The CDR3 region has the DNA TGTGCCAGCAGTCGGACAGGGACCTACGAGCAGTACTTC. This gives the protein CASSRTGTYEQYF.

This clone was recorded a few times. The rearrangement links TRBV10-3 to TRBJ1-1; D is unclear. The CDR3 runs 15 residues. Germline V gene sequence: CDR1 ENHRY, CDR2 SYGVKD. Trimming took 8 bases from V and 1 from J, leaving 17 bases between them. The CDR3 coding sequence is TGTGCCATCCGTCGAATCTCTCATGCGAACACTGAAGCTTTCTTT. This translates into CAIRRISHANTEAFF.

The chain has TRBV6-5 and TRBJ1-4, with D possibly TRBD1 on 6 matching bases. V dropped 6 bases and J dropped 4 bases, with 12 bases sitting between them. CDR3 length equals 14 residues. Germline-derived CDR1 and CDR2 are MNHEY and SVGAGI. The CDR3 nucleotides read TGTGCCAGCAGCCTACAGGGCCTTAATGAAAAACTGTTTTTT. Translating it yields CASSLQGLNEKLFF.

A note on this clone: An end of the junction differs from the germline gene, which may be a read error. The chain carries TRBV7-9 and TRBJ2-7; 9 positions match TRBD2. CDR3 length: 16 residues. CDR1 and CDR2 from the germline V gene are SEHNR and FQNEAQ (reference sequence). In DNA, the CDR3 is TGCGCCAGCAGCCAACGAGCGGGGGGTATGACGAGCGAGCAGTACTTC. Protein sequence: CASSQRAGGMTSEQYF.

Here the CDR3 reads CSARDPPEAFF. The DNA of the CDR3 is TGCAGTGCTAGAGATCCCCCTGAAGCTTTCTTT. The V call is TRBV20-1, the J call TRBJ1-1; D ambiguous. The CDR3 runs to 11 residues. Trimming left V 0 bases short and J 6 bases short, with 5 bases between. Germline assignment: CDR1 DFQATT and CDR2 SNEGSKA (reference sequence).

V is TRBV11-2 and J is TRBJ2-3; no clear D. Trimming took 4 bases from V and 0 from J, leaving 8 bases between them. This CDR3 has 14 residues. The germline gives CDR1 SGHAT, CDR2 FQNNGV. CDR3 loop: CASSSAASTDTQYF. For the CDR3, the DNA is TGTGCCAGCAGCTCCGCGGCCAGCACAGATACGCAGTATTTT. The full variable domain, in which reference TRBV11-2 and TRBJ2-3 provide the parts outside the CDR3, is EAGVAQSPRYKIIEKRQSVAFWCNPISGHATLYWYQQILGQGPKLLIQFQNNGVVDDSQLPKDRFSAERLKGVDSTLKIQPAKLEDSAVYLCASSSAASTDTQYFGPGTRLTVL.

In nucleotides, the CDR3 is TGTGCCATCAGATCCAGGGTCGACCAGCCCCAGCATTTT. It translates to CAIRSRVDQPQHF. The rearrangement links TRBV10-3 to TRBJ1-5; a weak D match, TRBD1 (5 bases). Germline CDR1 and CDR2: ENHRY and SYGVKD. The CDR3 length is 13 residues. The V and J ends lost 6 bases and 7 bases respectively, with 13 bases between them.

The rearrangement uses TRBV28 and TRBJ2-3; maybe TRBD1 (6 bases). The CDR3 length is 17 residues. The germline V and J ends were trimmed by 2 bases and 2 bases, with 17 bases remaining between them. The germline CDR1 and CDR2 sequences are MDHEN and SYDVKM. CDR3: CASSLVRQGTSTDTQYF. The CDR3 region has the DNA TGTGCCAGCAGTTTAGTACGCCAGGGGACATCCACAGATACGCAGTATTTT.

This sequence joins TRBV11-3 and TRBJ2-1; D is tentatively TRBD1 or TRBD2 (5 bases each). The germline V gene encodes CDR1 SGHNT and CDR2 YENEEA. This CDR3 has 12 amino acids. V was pared by 8 bases and J by 1 base, with 6 bases between. CDR3 DNA: TGTGCCAGCGGGGGATCCTACAATGAGCAGTTCTTC. It specifies CASGGSYNEQFF.

V and J are TRBV27 and TRBJ2-7; TRBD1 aligns across 8 bases. J lost 4 bases, V lost 5 bases, and 10 bases had no gene match. The CDR3 consists of 15 residues. From germline, CDR1 is MNHEY and CDR2 SMNVEV (reference sequence). The CDR3 is CASSQLGQGSYEQYF. DNA for the CDR3: TGTGCCAGCAGTCAATTAGGACAGGGATCGTACGAGCAGTACTTC.

V and J are TRBV13 and TRBJ2-3; a weak D match, TRBD2 (6 bases). Deletions cut 10 bases from V and 1 base from J, with 12 bases between. Germline V gives CDR1 PRHDT, CDR2 FYEKMQ (reference sequence). The CDR3 runs to 13 residues. Here the CDR3 DNA reads TGTGCCACCTCGCGGGGTGGCACAGATACGCAGTATTTT. This gives the protein CATSRGGTDTQYF.

The chain employs TRBV27 and TRBJ2-1; tentatively, D is TRBD1 (5 bases). The length of the CDR3 is 16 residues. V lost 4 bases to trimming and J lost 0 bases, with 13 bases between them. Looked up from germline, CDR1 is MNHEY and CDR2 is SMNVEV (reference sequence). CDR3: CASSSLGRSSYNEQFF. DNA for the CDR3: TGTGCCAGCAGTTCCTTGGGGCGGTCCTCCTACAATGAGCAGTTCTTC.

The chain recombines TRBV30 with TRBJ2-7; the D gene is possibly TRBD1 (6 bases). Germline CDR1 reads GTSNPN; CDR2 reads SVGIG (reference sequence). The CDR3 spans 13 residues. V lost 3 bases and J 5 bases, leaving 14 bases between the germline ends. CDR3 DNA sequence: TGTGCCTGGAGCCCACAGGGTTGGAACGAGCAGTACTTC. Its translation: CAWSPQGWNEQYF.

The V call is TRBV7-9, the J call TRBJ2-6; D gene ambiguous. CDR1 SEHNR and CDR2 FQNEAQ come from the germline V gene (reference sequence). This CDR3 contains 14 residues. V lost 1 base to trimming and J lost 2 bases, with 3 bases between them. The CDR3 DNA sequence: TGTGCCAGCAGCTTAGTGGCTGGGGCCAACGTCCTGACTTTC. Residues: CASSLVAGANVLTF.

The CDR3, as DNA: TGCGCCAGCAGCTTGGGGGCTAGCGGGAGGGTCGATGAGCAGTTCTTC. This codes for CASSLGASGRVDEQFF. This chain joins TRBV5-1 and TRBJ2-1; 12 nucleotides agree with TRBD2. This CDR3 is 16 amino acids long. Per the germline V gene, CDR1 is SGHRS and CDR2 is YFSETQ. V lost 0 bases and J lost 8; bases outside the gene matches: 6.

The chain couples TRBV2 to TRBJ1-5; 7 nucleotides match TRBD1. The J segment lost 6 bases and the V segment lost 4 bases, leaving 3 bases of the junction unmatched. Looked up from germline, CDR1 is SNHLY and CDR2 is FYNNEI. This CDR3 is built from 13 residues. The CDR3: CASSGRDSQPQHF. The CDR3 DNA reads as TGTGCCAGCAGTGGGAGGGACAGTCAGCCCCAGCATTTT.

The gene calls are TRBV5-1 and TRBJ1-1, with 9 bases aligning to TRBD1. The CDR3 has 13 residues. In germline, CDR1 is SGHRS, CDR2 YFSETQ. The J segment lost 4 bases and the V segment lost 6 bases, leaving 4 bases of the junction unmatched. Here the CDR3 reads CASTTGGGTEAFF. As DNA, the CDR3 is TGCGCCAGCACAACAGGGGGCGGCACTGAAGCTTTCTTT.